These T cell receptor beta chains were read from a single sample in a study of blood T cell repertoires in COVID-19. Generated by immunoSEQ multiplex PCR, the TCRdb table keeps only in-frame clones and is missing some. The repertoire consists of around 170,000 clones, with nearly 90% occurring once and the leading ten covering 1.5% to 2%. The specimen was peripheral blood. The origin of the receptors is a young man who had recovered from COVID-19. The CDR3 runs from the conserved cysteine through the conserved F or W. Fields, in order: V gene, J gene, D gene, clone size, CDR3 DNA, CDR3 protein. The D gene is left open where the match is weak. Part of the rows lack a size; the others show once, few, many or a class for expanded clones.

TRBV15	TRBJ2-1	TRBD2	NA	TGTGCCACCAGCCGCCCTAGCGGGGGCCACAATGAGCAGTTCTTC	CATSRPSGGHNEQFF
TRBV14	TRBJ2-7	NA	NA	TGTGCCAGCAGCCAAGCGGGTGTGCCCTACGAGCAGTACTTC	CASSQAGVPYEQYF
TRBV9	TRBJ2-1	NA	NA	TGTGCCAGCAGCGTAGGAGTGGGCAGGGGGGCCAGACTTATAGCAGAGAATGAGCAGTTCTTC	CASSVGVGRGARLIAENEQFF
TRBV19	TRBJ2-1	TRBD2	NA	TGTGCCAGTAGTATATTATGGCGGGAGCGGAATGAGCAGTTCTTC	CASSILWRERNEQFF
TRBV12-3/TRBV12-4	TRBJ1-1	NA	few	TGTGCCAGCAGTCTAACAGTGAACACTGAAGCTTTCTTT	CASSLTVNTEAFF
TRBV19	TRBJ2-5	TRBD1	NA	TGTGCCAGTAGTGTCACAGGGGGAGAGACCCAGTACTTC	CASSVTGGETQYF
TRBV28	TRBJ1-2	TRBD1	NA	TGTGCCAGCACCCAAGGACAGGCAACTTATGGCTACACCTTC	CASTQGQATYGYTF
TRBV4-1	TRBJ2-1	TRBD2	NA	TGCGCCAGCAGCTTTTCTACTAGCGTATCCTACAATGAGCAGTTCTTC	CASSFSTSVSYNEQFF
TRBV19	TRBJ2-5	NA	NA	TGTGCCAGTAGTCCTGACAGGCCCGGAGGCCAAGAGACCCAGTACTTC	CASSPDRPGGQETQYF
TRBV7-2	TRBJ1-3	NA	NA	TGTGCCACCTCACCCCAGGGTATTGGAAACACCATATATTTT	CATSPQGIGNTIYF
TRBV7-8	TRBJ2-6	NA	NA	TGTGCCAGCAGCTTTGATACGACAGTCCACCAAAAAAAGGGGGCCAACGTCCTGACTTTC	CASSFDTTVHQKKGANVLTF
TRBV14	TRBJ2-1	NA	NA	TGTGCCAGCAGCCAAGAACTTCAAACCTACAATGAGCAGTTCTTC	CASSQELQTYNEQFF
TRBV7-9	TRBJ2-7	NA	NA	TGTGCCAGCAGCTTAGTTGGTCCCTATGGCTACGAGCAGTACTTC	CASSLVGPYGYEQYF
TRBV7-7	TRBJ2-1	TRBD2	NA	TGTGCTAGCAGCTCCCAGGTCCCGGGACTAGCGGGAATTGAGCAGTTCTTC	CASSSQVPGLAGIEQFF
TRBV7-2	TRBJ2-1	TRBD2	NA	TGTGCCAGCGGCCCCCGGGCTAGCGGGAGGTTCAATGAGCAGTTCTTC	CASGPRASGRFNEQFF
TRBV29-1	TRBJ2-7	NA	NA	TGCAGCGCCGTTCGGGGGAATATGGACGAGCAGTACTTC	CSAVRGNMDEQYF
TRBV5-6	TRBJ1-3	NA	NA	TGTGCCAGCAGCCCGGAAAGGACAGCTGGAAACACCATATATTTT	CASSPERTAGNTIYF
TRBV28	TRBJ2-7	NA	NA	TGTGCCAGCAGTTTATACGGGTACGAGCAGTACTTC	CASSLYGYEQYF
TRBV4-3	TRBJ2-3	TRBD1	NA	TGCGCCAGCAGCCAAGATTCGGGACAGAGCACAGATACGCAGTATTTT	CASSQDSGQSTDTQYF
TRBV4-1	TRBJ2-7	TRBD2	NA	TGCGCCAGCAGCCAAGAGGGGGGGACCTACGAGCAGTACTTC	CASSQEGGTYEQYF
TRBV21-1	TRBJ1-2	NA	once	TGTGCCAGCAGCACCCGACGACGGGGAGAGAACTATGGCTACACCTTC	CASSTRRRGENYGYTF
TRBV2	TRBJ2-4	NA	NA	TGTGCCAGTGCAGAAAACATTCAGTACTTC	CASAENIQYF
TRBV15	TRBJ1-5	TRBD1	NA	TGTGCCACCAGAACAGGGGGGCGGGATTCGGTCGGTCAGCCCCAGCATTTT	CATRTGGRDSVGQPQHF
TRBV4-1	TRBJ2-7	TRBD1	NA	TGCGCCAGCAGCCAAGTGGTGAGGTCGACAGGGGACTCGTACGAGCAGTACTTC	CASSQVVRSTGDSYEQYF
TRBV4-3	TRBJ1-4	NA	few	TGCGCCAGCAGCCAAGTCGGGATGGGGAATGAAAAACTGTTTTTT	CASSQVGMGNEKLFF
TRBV6-2/TRBV6-3	TRBJ2-3	NA	NA	TGTGCCAGCAGCCTCGGACTGATTAGCACAGATACGCAGTATTTT	CASSLGLISTDTQYF
TRBV7-8	TRBJ1-5	NA	NA	TGTGCCAGCAGCCGAGTCCCAGGGAATAGCAATCAGCCCCAGCATTTT	CASSRVPGNSNQPQHF
TRBV6-6	TRBJ1-5	NA	NA	TGTGCCAGCAGTTCTGGGGTCAGGGTATCCAATCAGCCCCAGCATTTT	CASSSGVRVSNQPQHF
TRBV11-2	TRBJ1-4	NA	NA	TGTGCCACCGGCGGTTGGAAGGAAAAACTGTTTTTT	CATGGWKEKLFF
TRBV24-1	TRBJ2-1	TRBD1	NA	TGTGCCACCAGTGATAGCGGGACAGGGGCTAAGGAGCAGTTCTTC	CATSDSGTGAKEQFF
TRBV7-9	TRBJ1-6	TRBD1	many	TGTGCCAGCAGCTTCGGGACAGGGCATAATTCACCCCTCCACTTT	CASSFGTGHNSPLHF
TRBV11-2	TRBJ1-1	TRBD1	NA	TGTGCCAGCAGCCTCAGGACAGGGAGAAACACTGAAGCTTTCTTT	CASSLRTGRNTEAFF
TRBV9	TRBJ2-7	TRBD2	NA	TGTGCCAGCAGCGTAGCTCCGAGCGGGAGGGGCGAGCAGTACTTC	CASSVAPSGRGEQYF
TRBV11-2	TRBJ2-6	TRBD1	NA	TGTGCCAGCAGCTTAGGGGACAGGGGAGCCGGGGCTGGGGCCAACGTCCTGACTTTC	CASSLGDRGAGAGANVLTF
TRBV28	TRBJ1-2	NA	NA	TGTGCCAGCAGTCAGCTGGACAGCCTTCTCTATGGCTACACCTTC	CASSQLDSLLYGYTF
TRBV6-5	TRBJ1-2	NA	once	TGTGCCAGCAGCTTTAGTGGCTACACCTTC	CASSFSGYTF
TRBV6-5	TRBJ1-3	NA	NA	TGTGCCAGCCTCCTTGGGGGCGCCTCTGGAAACACCATATATTTT	CASLLGGASGNTIYF
TRBV28	TRBJ2-7	TRBD2	NA	TGTGCCAGCACCCCCCTAGCGGGACCTCCGTACGAGCAGTACTTC	CASTPLAGPPYEQYF
TRBV6-5	TRBJ2-1	NA	once	TGTGCCAGCAGTTACTCGAAGTCCCTGCGGGAGCAGTTCTTC	CASSYSKSLREQFF
TRBV27	TRBJ2-3	TRBD2	once	TGTGCCAGCAGTTTAATAGCAGCGGGAGGGGATACGCAGTATTTT	CASSLIAAGGDTQYF
TRBV2	TRBJ2-7	NA	NA	TGTGCCAGCAGTGAAGCCGGCACTAGCTCCTACGAGCAGTACTTC	CASSEAGTSSYEQYF
TRBV19	TRBJ2-7	NA	NA	TGTGCCAGTAGTATGAAAAGGGGGTACAGCTACGAGCAGTACTTC	CASSMKRGYSYEQYF
TRBV5-3	TRBJ2-1	NA	NA	TGTGCCAGAAGCTTGGTAGCGATCCCAAAGAATGAGCAGTTCTTC	CARSLVAIPKNEQFF
TRBV10-1	TRBJ1-4	TRBD1	NA	TGCGCCAGCAGCTCTGACAGGGCTAATGAAAAACTGTTTTTT	CASSSDRANEKLFF
TRBV16	TRBJ2-2	NA	NA	TGTGCCAGCAACAAGGGGCTCACCGGGGAGCTGTTTTTT	CASNKGLTGELFF
TRBV7-6	TRBJ1-5	NA	NA	TGTGCCAGCGCCCAAGGGGCAGGTGTCCAGCCCCAGCATTTT	CASAQGAGVQPQHF
TRBV12-3/TRBV12-4	TRBJ1-2	NA	NA	TGTGCCAGCAGTTTACGGGGCTATGGCTACACCTTC	CASSLRGYGYTF
TRBV7-8	TRBJ2-7	NA	NA	TGTGCCAGCAGCGCCCAAGGGCGGGCAAACTCCTACGAGCAGTACTTC	CASSAQGRANSYEQYF
TRBV27	TRBJ2-1	NA	once	TGTGCCAGCAGTTTCCAACAGGGCACCTACAATGAGCAGTTCTTC	CASSFQQGTYNEQFF
TRBV19	TRBJ2-1	NA	NA	TGTGCCAGTAATATGGCAGGGCGGTTGGGCGGTGAGCAGTTCTTC	CASNMAGRLGGEQFF
TRBV6-5	TRBJ1-1	TRBD1	NA	TGTGCCAGCAGTTGGGGGACAGGAAAAAACACTGAAGCTTTCTTT	CASSWGTGKNTEAFF
TRBV11-2	TRBJ2-7	NA	NA	TGTGCCAGCATCCCGGTCGGGAAAAAACGTTACGAGCAGTACTTC	CASIPVGKKRYEQYF
TRBV4-3	TRBJ1-4	TRBD1	once	TGCGCCAGCAGCCAAGATTACGGGACAGGGCGTGAAAAACTGTTTTTT	CASSQDYGTGREKLFF
TRBV6-5	TRBJ1-5	TRBD1	NA	TGTGCCAGCAGTCTCAGGGGACAGGGTACTCAGCCCCAGCATTTT	CASSLRGQGTQPQHF
TRBV7-2	TRBJ2-7	TRBD2	once	TGTGCCAGCAGCTTCGCCCCGGGACTAGCGGAATACGAGCAGTACTTC	CASSFAPGLAEYEQYF